This entry lists 26 T cell receptor beta chains sequenced from one sample in a study of blood T cell repertoires in COVID-19. Sequencing used immunoSEQ multiplex PCR; TCRdb keeps in-frame clones, though not all of them. The sample has some 170,000 clones; approximately 83% are singletons. The source material was peripheral blood. The receptors come from an elderly woman with active or convalescent COVID-19.

This clone was recorded once. This chain connects TRBV4-3 to TRBJ2-5; TRBD2 agrees at 9 bases. This CDR3 contains 16 residues. J lost 4 bases, V lost 0 bases, and 6 bases had no gene match. Germline loops: CDR1 LGHNA, CDR2 YSLEER. The CDR3, as DNA: TGCGCCAGCAGCCAAGATGCCAGCGGGGGGCGAGAGACCCAGTACTTC. Amino acids: CASSQDASGGRETQYF.

DNA of the CDR3: TGTGCCAGCAGTTACTCCGGTGGGGAGAGCTATGGCTACACCTTC. Amino acid sequence: CASSYSGGESYGYTF. The rearrangement uses TRBV6-5 and TRBJ1-2; D unclear. This CDR3 comprises 15 residues. V dropped 0 bases and J dropped 4 bases, with 12 bases sitting between them. The germline V gene encodes CDR1 MNHEY and CDR2 SVGAGI.

The chain combines TRBV7-2 with TRBJ1-2; D remains unclear. V gave up 10 bases and J gave up 7 bases, with 16 bases separating them. Germline V gene lookup returns CDR1 SGHTA and CDR2 FQGNSA. This CDR3 has 12 residues. The CDR3 DNA follows: TGTGCCACCCGACATCCACGGGGTGGCTACACCTTC. This sequence encodes CATRHPRGGYTF.

This clone turned up a few times. The chain recombines TRBV5-1 with TRBJ2-3; TRBD1 matches 9 bases. The V and J ends lost 4 bases and 0 bases, in that order; junction bases with no gene match: 6. Germline lookup yields CDR1 SGHRS and CDR2 YFSETQ. This CDR3 comprises 16 residues. This CDR3 is CASSQGTGSSTDTQYF. As DNA, the CDR3 is TGCGCCAGCAGCCAGGGGACAGGGTCGAGCACAGATACGCAGTATTTT.

V gene TRBV5-1 combines with J gene TRBJ2-3, with D possibly TRBD1 on 6 matching bases. The CDR3 spans 12 residues. Germline CDR1 SGHRS, CDR2 YFSETQ. V lost 0 bases and J 10 bases, leaving 9 bases between the germline ends. The CDR3 coding sequence is TGCGCCAGCAGCTTGGACAGGGTTGCGCAGTATTTT. Its protein is CASSLDRVAQYF.

In its sample, this clone was seen a few times. The rearrangement joins TRBV2 to TRBJ2-7; D gene ambiguous. Trimming took 2 bases from V and 3 from J, leaving 5 bases between them. The CDR3 contains 12 residues. CDR1 and CDR2 (germline): SNHLY, FYNNEI. CDR3 sequence (DNA): TGTGCCAGCAGTGAAAACAACTACGAGCAGTACTTC. Its protein product is CASSENNYEQYF.

V is TRBV6-5 and J is TRBJ1-2; 9 nucleotides line up with TRBD1. The CDR3 is 15 amino acids. V lost 2 bases to trimming and J lost 8 bases; unmatched junction nucleotides: 9. Germline values: CDR1 MNHEY, CDR2 SVGAGI. CDR3 in DNA: TGTGCCAGCAGTTACACCCGGGACAGGGAATCCGGCTACACCTTC. It yields the protein CASSYTRDRESGYTF.

V usage is TRBV5-4 and J usage is TRBJ1-2, with a tentative D call TRBD1 (5 bases). Germline V lookup: CDR1 SGHNT, CDR2 YYREEE (reference sequence). The CDR3 consists of 12 residues. V was shortened by 4 bases and J by 2 bases, with 6 bases between the two germline ends. CDR3 sequence (DNA): TGTGCCAGCAGCGGGGGGAACTATGGCTACACCTTC. Protein sequence: CASSGGNYGYTF.

The chain carries TRBV7-2 and TRBJ2-7; 7 bases fit TRBD1. The CDR3 loop spans 14 amino acids. J gave up 2 bases and V 1 base, and 2 bases lay outside the gene matches. The V gene's germline CDR1 is SGHTA and CDR2 FQGNSA. CDR3 DNA: TGTGCCAGCAGCTTAGGGGACAGAACCTACGAGCAGTACTTC. It is translated as CASSLGDRTYEQYF.

The J gene is TRBJ2-2, the V gene TRBV11-2; 9 nucleotides match TRBD2. V lost 8 bases and J lost 0; bases outside the gene matches: 7. The CDR3 covers 16 residues. Germline CDR1 reads SGHAT; CDR2 reads FQNNGV. CDR3 loop: CASQRGVGANTGELFF. The CDR3 DNA is TGTGCCAGCCAGCGGGGGGTAGGGGCGAACACCGGGGAGCTGTTTTTT.

This chain links TRBV9 with TRBJ2-5; 9 bases agree with TRBD2. From germline, CDR1 is SGDLS and CDR2 YYNGEE. The CDR3 is 15 residues long. The J segment lost 5 bases and the V segment lost 1 base, leaving 6 bases of the junction unmatched. For the CDR3, the DNA is TGTGCCAGCAGCGTATTCAGCGGGGGGAAGGAGACCCAGTACTTC. Translation gives CASSVFSGGKETQYF.

V usage is TRBV5-1 and J usage is TRBJ2-3; TRBD2 matches at 7 bases. Losses at the gene ends were 2 bases for V and 2 bases for J; bases not matched to a gene: 5. CDR3 length: 15 amino acids. Per germline, CDR1 SGHRS and CDR2 YFSETQ. The CDR3 nucleotides are TGCGCCAGCAGCTTATCGGGGGGAAACACAGATACGCAGTATTTT. As protein: CASSLSGGNTDTQYF.

The rearrangement uses TRBV6-2 or TRBV6-3 and TRBJ2-1; 8 bases are shared with TRBD1. The germline V gene has CDR1 MNHEY and CDR2 SVGEGT. The trim removed 4 bases at V and 4 bases at J, leaving 9 bases unmatched. The CDR3 is 16 amino acids. The CDR3 DNA reads as TGTGCCAGCAGTTCAAGTCAGGGGGCGCGATACAATGAGCAGTTCTTC. This gives the protein CASSSSQGARYNEQFF.

V is TRBV6-2 or TRBV6-3 and J is TRBJ1-5; weak D call: TRBD1 (6 bases). The V and J ends lost 5 bases and 7 bases respectively, with 12 bases between them. The CDR3 totals 13 residues. Germline V gene data show CDR1 as MNHEY and CDR2 as SVGEGT. The CDR3 protein is CASSLQGRQPQHF. The CDR3 nucleotides are TGTGCCAGCAGTCTACAGGGTCGCCAGCCCCAGCATTTT.

The chain has TRBV19 and TRBJ1-4; D gene unclear. Germline V gene lookup returns CDR1 LNHDA and CDR2 SQIVND (reference sequence). V dropped 1 base and J dropped 10 bases, with 10 bases sitting between them. The CDR3 has 13 residues. The CDR3 protein is CASSIGPGGKLFF. The CDR3, as DNA: TGTGCCAGTAGTATAGGGCCCGGAGGAAAACTGTTTTTT.

The chain recombines TRBV5-1 with TRBJ1-1, with D perhaps TRBD1 (5 bases). V was shortened by 2 bases and J by 2 bases, with 13 bases between the two germline ends. The CDR3 extends over 15 amino acids. In germline, CDR1 is SGHRS, CDR2 YFSETQ. DNA of the CDR3: TGCGCCAGCAGCTTTTCTCGGGGGATTAACACTGAAGCTTTCTTT. It yields the protein CASSFSRGINTEAFF.

The CDR3 bases are TGTGCCAGCAGCTTAAGAACAGGGGGCAGGGGCACTGAAGCTTTCTTT. Its translation is CASSLRTGGRGTEAFF. The rearrangement links TRBV7-2 to TRBJ1-1; 9 nucleotides align to TRBD1. The CDR3 has 16 residues. The germline V gene encodes CDR1 SGHTA and CDR2 FQGNSA. The V and J ends lost 2 bases and 4 bases, in that order; junction bases with no gene match: 8. Together with reference TRBV7-2 and TRBJ1-1, the CDR3 gives the full variable domain: GAGVSQSPSNKVTEKGKDVELRCDPISGHTALYWYRQSLGQGLEFLIYFQGNSAPDKSGLPSDRFSAERTGGSVSTLTIQRTQQEDSAVYLCASSLRTGGRGTEAFFGQGTRLTVV.

The genes are TRBV16 and TRBJ1-1; D is unresolved. CDR3 size: 16 residues. Trimming removed 0 bases at V and 1 base at J, with 12 bases between. CDR1 KGHSY and CDR2 FQNENV come from the germline V gene. CDR3 loop: CASSQSGGPTNTEAFF. For the CDR3, the DNA is TGTGCCAGCAGCCAATCTGGTGGGCCAACGAACACTGAAGCTTTCTTT.

The sample holds a few counts of this clone. The rearrangement uses TRBV9 and TRBJ2-1; 12 bases are shared with TRBD1. After removal of 4 bases from V and 3 bases from J, the junction contained 5 bases not matched to a gene. The length of the CDR3 is 16 residues. Per germline, CDR1 SGDLS and CDR2 YYNGEE. CDR3 nucleotides: TGTGCCAGCAGCTCGGGACAGGGGGCGCACTACAATGAGCAGTTCTTC. Protein: CASSSGQGAHYNEQFF.

The CDR3 loop reads CASSSYRTSGGTLSSYNEQFF. The CDR3 DNA follows: TGCGCCAGCAGCTCTTATCGGACTAGCGGGGGTACCTTAAGCTCCTACAATGAGCAGTTCTTC. The gene calls are TRBV5-1 and TRBJ2-1, with 13 positions matching TRBD2. This CDR3 comprises 21 residues. From germline, CDR1 is SGHRS and CDR2 YFSETQ. Trimming removed 3 bases from V and 0 bases from J; junction bases left unmatched: 15.

This clone was counted a few times. J is TRBJ1-5 and V is TRBV6-1, with D maybe TRBD1 (5 bases). Germline V gene data show CDR1 as MNHNS and CDR2 as SASEGT. V was cut by 2 bases and J by 1 base, with 12 bases left in between. This CDR3 is 16 amino acids long. Here the CDR3 reads CASSELRGTSNQPQHF. CDR3 DNA: TGTGCCAGCAGTGAACTTAGGGGTACGAGCAATCAGCCCCAGCATTTT.

The V and J genes are TRBV7-2 and TRBJ1-2, with D possibly being TRBD1 (6 bases). V lost 5 bases to trimming and J lost 5 bases, with 15 bases between them. Germline loops: CDR1 SGHTA, CDR2 FQGNSA. The CDR3 is 14 residues long. The CDR3 coding sequence is TGTGCCAGCAGCCCCTCCACAGGGAAGTATGGCTACACCTTC. Translated: CASSPSTGKYGYTF.

V gene TRBV6-1 combines with J gene TRBJ1-2; D remains ambiguous. This CDR3 region has 12 residues. V was cut by 0 bases and J by 5 bases, with 4 bases left in between. Germline assignment: CDR1 MNHNS and CDR2 SASEGT. CDR3 residues: CASSEAEYGYTF. The DNA of the CDR3 is TGTGCCAGCAGTGAAGCGGAGTATGGCTACACCTTC.

Written as DNA, the CDR3 is TGTGCCAGCAGCTCCTTCGGAGGGGACAGGGGATTCGGTCCCTACGAGCAGTACTTC. Protein product: CASSSFGGDRGFGPYEQYF. The chain has TRBV7-9 and TRBJ2-7; 10 bases are shared with TRBD1. The CDR3 spans 19 residues. Germline trimming cut 4 bases from V and 2 bases from J; bases unmatched to any gene: 17. Germline CDR1 and CDR2: SEHNR and FQNEAQ (reference sequence).

This chain's CDR3 is CATSTGRSYTF. The CDR3 nucleotides read TGTGCCACCTCGACAGGTAGAAGCTACACCTTC. The V call is TRBV6-5, the J call TRBJ1-2, with a possible D match to TRBD1 (6 bases). V shed 10 bases and J shed 9 bases, with 15 bases lying between them. Germline CDR1 and CDR2: MNHEY and SVGAGI. The CDR3 runs 11 residues.

The V call is TRBV5-4, the J call TRBJ1-2; 9 bases map to TRBD1. Losses at the gene ends were 0 bases for V and 8 bases for J; bases not matched to a gene: 8. CDR1 and CDR2 (germline): SGHNT, YYREEE (reference sequence). CDR3 size: 15 residues. CDR3 in DNA: TGTGCCAGCAGCTTGGGGACAGGGGAGCTCTTCGGCTACACCTTC. Protein sequence: CASSLGTGELFGYTF.